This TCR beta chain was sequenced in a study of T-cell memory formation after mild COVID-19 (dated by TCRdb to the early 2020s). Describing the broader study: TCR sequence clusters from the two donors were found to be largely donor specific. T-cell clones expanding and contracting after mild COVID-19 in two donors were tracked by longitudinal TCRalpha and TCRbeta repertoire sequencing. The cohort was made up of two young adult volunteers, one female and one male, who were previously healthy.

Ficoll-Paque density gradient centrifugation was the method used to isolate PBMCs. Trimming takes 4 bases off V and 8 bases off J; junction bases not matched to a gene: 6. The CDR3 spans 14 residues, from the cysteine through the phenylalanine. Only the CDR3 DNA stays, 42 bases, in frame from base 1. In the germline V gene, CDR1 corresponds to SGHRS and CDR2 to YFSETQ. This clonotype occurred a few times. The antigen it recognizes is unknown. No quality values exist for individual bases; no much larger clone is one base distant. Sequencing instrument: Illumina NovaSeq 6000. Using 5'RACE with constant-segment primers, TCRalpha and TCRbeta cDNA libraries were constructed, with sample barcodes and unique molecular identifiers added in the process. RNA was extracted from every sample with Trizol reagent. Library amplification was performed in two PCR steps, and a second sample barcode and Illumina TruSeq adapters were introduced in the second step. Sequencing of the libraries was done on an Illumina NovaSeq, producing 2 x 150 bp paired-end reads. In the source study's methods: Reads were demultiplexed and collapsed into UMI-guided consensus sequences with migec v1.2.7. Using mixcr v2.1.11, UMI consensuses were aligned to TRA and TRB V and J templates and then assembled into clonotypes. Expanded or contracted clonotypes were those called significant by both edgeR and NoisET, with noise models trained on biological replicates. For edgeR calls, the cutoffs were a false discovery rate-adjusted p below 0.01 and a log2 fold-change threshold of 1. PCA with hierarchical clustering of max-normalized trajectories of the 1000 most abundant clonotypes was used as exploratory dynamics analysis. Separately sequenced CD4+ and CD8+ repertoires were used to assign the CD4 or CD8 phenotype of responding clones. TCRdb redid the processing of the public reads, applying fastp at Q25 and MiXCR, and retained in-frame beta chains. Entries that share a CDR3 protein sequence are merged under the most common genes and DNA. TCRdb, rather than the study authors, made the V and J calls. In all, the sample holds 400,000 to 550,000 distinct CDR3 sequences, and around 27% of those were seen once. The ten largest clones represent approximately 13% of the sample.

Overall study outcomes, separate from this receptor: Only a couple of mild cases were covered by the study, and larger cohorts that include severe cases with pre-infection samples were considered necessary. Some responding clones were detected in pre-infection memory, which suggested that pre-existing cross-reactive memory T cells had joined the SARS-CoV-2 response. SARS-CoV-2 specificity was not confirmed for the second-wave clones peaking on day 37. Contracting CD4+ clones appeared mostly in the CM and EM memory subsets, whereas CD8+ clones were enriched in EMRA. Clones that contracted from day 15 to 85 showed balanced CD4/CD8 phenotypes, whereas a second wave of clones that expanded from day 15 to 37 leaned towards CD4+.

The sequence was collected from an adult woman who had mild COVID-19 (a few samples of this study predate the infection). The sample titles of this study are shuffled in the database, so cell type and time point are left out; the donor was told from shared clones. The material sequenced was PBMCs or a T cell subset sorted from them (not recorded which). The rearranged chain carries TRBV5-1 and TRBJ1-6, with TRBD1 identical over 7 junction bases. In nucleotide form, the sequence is TGCGCCAGCAGCCGAACAGGGGTAGATTCACCCCTCCACTTT. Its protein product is CASSRTGVDSPLHF. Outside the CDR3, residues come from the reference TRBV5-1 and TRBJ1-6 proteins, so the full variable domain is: KAGVTQTPRYLIKTRGQQVTLSCSPISGHRSVSWYQQTPGQGLQFLFEYFSETQRNKGNFPGRFSGRQFSNSRSEMNVSTLELGDSALYLCASSRTGVDSPLHFGNGTRLTVT.